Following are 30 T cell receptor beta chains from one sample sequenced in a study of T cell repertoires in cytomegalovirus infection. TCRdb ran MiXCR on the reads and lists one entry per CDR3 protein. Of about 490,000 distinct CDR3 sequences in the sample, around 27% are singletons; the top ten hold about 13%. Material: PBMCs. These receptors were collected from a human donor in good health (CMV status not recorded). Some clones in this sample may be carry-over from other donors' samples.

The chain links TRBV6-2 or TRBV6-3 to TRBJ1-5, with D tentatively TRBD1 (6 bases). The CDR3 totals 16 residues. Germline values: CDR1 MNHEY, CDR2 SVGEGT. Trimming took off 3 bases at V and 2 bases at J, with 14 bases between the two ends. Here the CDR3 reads CASSYNQGRGNQPQHF. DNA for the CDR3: TGTGCCAGCAGTTATAACCAGGGGAGAGGCAATCAGCCCCAGCATTTT.

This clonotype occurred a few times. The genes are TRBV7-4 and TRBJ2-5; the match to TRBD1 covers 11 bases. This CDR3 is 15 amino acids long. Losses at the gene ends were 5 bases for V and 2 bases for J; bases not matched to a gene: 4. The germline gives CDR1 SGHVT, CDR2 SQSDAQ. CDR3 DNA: TGTGCCAGCAGCCCCCGGGACAGGGGGCAAGAGACCCAGTACTTC. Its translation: CASSPRDRGQETQYF.

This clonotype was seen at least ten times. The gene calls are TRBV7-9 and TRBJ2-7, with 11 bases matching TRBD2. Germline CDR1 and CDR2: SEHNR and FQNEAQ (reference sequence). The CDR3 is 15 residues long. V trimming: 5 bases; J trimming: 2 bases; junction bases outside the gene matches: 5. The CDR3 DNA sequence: TGTGCCAGCAGCCCTGGACTAGCGGGCGCCTACGAGCAGTACGTC. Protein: CASSPGLAGAYEQYV.

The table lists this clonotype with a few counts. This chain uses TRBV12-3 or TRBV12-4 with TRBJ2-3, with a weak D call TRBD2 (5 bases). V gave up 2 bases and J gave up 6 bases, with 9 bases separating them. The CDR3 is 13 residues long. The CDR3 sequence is CASSLRRQDTQYF. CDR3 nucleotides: TGTGCCAGCAGTTTAAGGAGGCAGGATACGCAGTATTTT.

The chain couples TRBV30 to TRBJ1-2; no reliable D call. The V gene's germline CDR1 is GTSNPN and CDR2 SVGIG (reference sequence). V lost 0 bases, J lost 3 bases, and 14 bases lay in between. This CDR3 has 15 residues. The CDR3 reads CAWSVGEGMDYGYTF. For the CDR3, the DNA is TGTGCCTGGAGTGTCGGAGAGGGAATGGACTATGGCTACACCTTC.

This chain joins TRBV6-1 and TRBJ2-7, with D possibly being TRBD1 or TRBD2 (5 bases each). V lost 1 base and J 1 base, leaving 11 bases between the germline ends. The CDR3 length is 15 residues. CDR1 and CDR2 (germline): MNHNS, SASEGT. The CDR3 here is CASSEGGSPSYEQYV. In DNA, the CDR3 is TGTGCCAGCAGTGAAGGGGGGTCTCCATCCTACGAGCAGTACGTC.

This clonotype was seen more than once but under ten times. The CDR3 reads CASSQHSGNTIYF. The CDR3, as DNA: TGCGCCAGCAGCCAACATTCTGGAAACACCATATATTTT. The chain links TRBV4-3 to TRBJ1-3; D not certain. The CDR3 contains 13 residues. Germline V gene sequence: CDR1 LGHNA, CDR2 YSLEER. V shed 2 bases and J shed 1 base, with 3 bases lying between them.

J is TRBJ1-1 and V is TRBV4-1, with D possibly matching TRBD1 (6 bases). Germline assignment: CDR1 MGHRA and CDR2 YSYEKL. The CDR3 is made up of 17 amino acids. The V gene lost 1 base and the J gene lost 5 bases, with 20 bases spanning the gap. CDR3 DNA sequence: TGCGCCAGCAGCCAAGTCCCGGGGAGAGGGGGGTGGACTGAAGCTTTCTTT. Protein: CASSQVPGRGGWTEAFF.

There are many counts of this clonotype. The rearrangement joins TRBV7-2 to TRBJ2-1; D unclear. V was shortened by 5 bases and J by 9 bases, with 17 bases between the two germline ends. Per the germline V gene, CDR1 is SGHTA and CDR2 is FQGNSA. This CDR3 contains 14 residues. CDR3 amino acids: CASSRSTHGFEQFF. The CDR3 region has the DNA TGTGCCAGCAGCCGGTCGACACACGGGTTTGAGCAGTTCTTC.

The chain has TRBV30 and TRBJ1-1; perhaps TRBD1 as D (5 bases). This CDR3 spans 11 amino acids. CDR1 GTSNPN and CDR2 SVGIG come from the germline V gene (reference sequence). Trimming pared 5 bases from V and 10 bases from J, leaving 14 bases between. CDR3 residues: CAWGLGDRAFF. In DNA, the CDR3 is TGTGCCTGGGGTTTAGGGGACCGAGCTTTCTTT.

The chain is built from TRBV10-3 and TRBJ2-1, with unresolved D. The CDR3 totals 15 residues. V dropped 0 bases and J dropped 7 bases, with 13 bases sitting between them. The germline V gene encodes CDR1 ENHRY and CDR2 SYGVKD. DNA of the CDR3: TGTGCCATCAGTGAGTCGGGTCTAGTTAAGAATGAGCAGTTCTTC. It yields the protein CAISESGLVKNEQFF.

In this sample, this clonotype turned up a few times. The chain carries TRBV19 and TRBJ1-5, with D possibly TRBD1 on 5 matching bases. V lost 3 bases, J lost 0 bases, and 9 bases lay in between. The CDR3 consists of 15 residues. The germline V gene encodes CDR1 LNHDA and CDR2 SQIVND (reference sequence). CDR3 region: CASSIGGDSNQPQHF. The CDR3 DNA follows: TGTGCCAGTAGTATCGGAGGGGATAGCAATCAGCCCCAGCATTTT.

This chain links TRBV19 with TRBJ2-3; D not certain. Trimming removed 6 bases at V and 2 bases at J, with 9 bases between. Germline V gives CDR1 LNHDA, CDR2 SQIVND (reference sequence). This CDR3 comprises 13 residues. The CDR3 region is CASSWAHTDTQYF. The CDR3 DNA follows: TGTGCCAGTAGCTGGGCCCACACAGATACGCAGTATTTT.

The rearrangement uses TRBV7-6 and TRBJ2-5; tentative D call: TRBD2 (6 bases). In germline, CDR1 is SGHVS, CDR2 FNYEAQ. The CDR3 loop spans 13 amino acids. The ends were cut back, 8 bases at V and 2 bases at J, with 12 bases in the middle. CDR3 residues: CASARGGQETQYF. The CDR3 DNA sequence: TGTGCCAGCGCGCGGGGCGGGCAAGAGACCCAGTACTTC.

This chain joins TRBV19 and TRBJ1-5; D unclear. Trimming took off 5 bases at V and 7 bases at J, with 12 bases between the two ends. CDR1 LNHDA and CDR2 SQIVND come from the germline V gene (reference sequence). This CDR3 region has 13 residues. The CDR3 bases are TGTGCCAGTAGTCCTCTTTACGGACAGCCCCAGCATTTT. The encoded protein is CASSPLYGQPQHF.

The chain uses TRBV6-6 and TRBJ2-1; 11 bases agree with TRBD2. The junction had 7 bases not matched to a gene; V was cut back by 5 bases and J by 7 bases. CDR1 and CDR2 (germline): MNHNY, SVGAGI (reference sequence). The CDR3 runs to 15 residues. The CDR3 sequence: CASSPLAGDNNEQFF. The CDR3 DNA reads TGTGCCAGCAGTCCACTAGCGGGAGATAATAATGAGCAGTTCTTC.

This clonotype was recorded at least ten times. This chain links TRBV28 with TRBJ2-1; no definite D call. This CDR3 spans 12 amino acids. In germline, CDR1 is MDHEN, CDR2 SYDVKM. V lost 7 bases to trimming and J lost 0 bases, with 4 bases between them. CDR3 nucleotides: TGTGCCAGCACTTCCTCCTACAATGAGCAGTTCTTC. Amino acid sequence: CASTSSYNEQFF.

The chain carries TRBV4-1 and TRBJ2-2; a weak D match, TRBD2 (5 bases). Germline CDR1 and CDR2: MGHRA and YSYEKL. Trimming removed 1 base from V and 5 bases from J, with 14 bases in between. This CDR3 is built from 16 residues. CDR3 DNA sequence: TGCGCCAGCAGCCAAGCCCACACTAGGAATACCGGGGAGCTGTTTTTT. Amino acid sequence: CASSQAHTRNTGELFF.

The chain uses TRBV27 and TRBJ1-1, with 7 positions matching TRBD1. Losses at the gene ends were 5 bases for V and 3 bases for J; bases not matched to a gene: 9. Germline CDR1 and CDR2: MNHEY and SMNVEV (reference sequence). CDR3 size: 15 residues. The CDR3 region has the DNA TGTGCCAGCAGTCCCATCTCAGGGGGGTACACTGAAGCTTTCTTT. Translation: CASSPISGGYTEAFF.

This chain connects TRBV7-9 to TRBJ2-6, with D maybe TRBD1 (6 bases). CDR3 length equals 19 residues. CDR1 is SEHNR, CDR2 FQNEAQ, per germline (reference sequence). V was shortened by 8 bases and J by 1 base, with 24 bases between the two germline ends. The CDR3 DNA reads TGTGCCAGCCCAATCCCAGACGGGACACATGAATCTGGGGCCAACGTCCTGACTTTC. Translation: CASPIPDGTHESGANVLTF.

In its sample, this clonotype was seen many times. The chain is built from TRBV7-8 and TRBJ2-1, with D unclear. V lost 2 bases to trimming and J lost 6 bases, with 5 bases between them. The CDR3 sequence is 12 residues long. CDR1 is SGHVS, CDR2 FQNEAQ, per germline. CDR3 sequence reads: CASSLRSNEQFF. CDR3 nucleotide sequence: TGTGCCAGCAGCTTAAGGTCCAATGAGCAGTTCTTC.

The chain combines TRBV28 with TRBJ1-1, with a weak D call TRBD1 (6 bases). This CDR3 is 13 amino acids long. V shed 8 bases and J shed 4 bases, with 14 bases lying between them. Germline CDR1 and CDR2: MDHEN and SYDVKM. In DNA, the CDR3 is TGTGCCAGCCGGGGGGCAGGGAGCACTGAAGCTTTCTTT. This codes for CASRGAGSTEAFF.

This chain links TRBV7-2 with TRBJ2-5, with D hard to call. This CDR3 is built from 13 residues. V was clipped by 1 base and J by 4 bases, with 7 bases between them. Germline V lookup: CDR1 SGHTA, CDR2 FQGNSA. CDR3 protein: CASSLGTAETQYF. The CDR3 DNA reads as TGTGCCAGCAGCTTAGGAACAGCAGAGACCCAGTACTTC.

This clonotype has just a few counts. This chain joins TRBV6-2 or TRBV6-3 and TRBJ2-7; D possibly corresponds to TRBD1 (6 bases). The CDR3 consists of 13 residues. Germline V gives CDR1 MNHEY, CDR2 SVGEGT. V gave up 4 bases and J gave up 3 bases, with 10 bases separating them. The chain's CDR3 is CASSSGTYYEQYF. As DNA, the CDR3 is TGTGCCAGCAGTTCTGGGACATACTACGAGCAGTACTTC.

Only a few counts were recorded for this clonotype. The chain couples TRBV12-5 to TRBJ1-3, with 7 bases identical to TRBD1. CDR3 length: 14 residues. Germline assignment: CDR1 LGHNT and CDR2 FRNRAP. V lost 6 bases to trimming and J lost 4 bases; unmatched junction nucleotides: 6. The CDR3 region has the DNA TGTGCTAGTGGCCGCGCGGGACAGGGAAACACCATATATTTT. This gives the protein CASGRAGQGNTIYF.

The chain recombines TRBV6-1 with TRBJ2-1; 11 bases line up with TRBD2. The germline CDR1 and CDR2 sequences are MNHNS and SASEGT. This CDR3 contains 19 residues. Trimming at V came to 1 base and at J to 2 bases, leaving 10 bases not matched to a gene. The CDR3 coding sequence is TGTGCCAGCAGTGAAGAGATCTTCCTAGCGGGAGGACCCTACAATGAGCAGTTCTTC. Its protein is CASSEEIFLAGGPYNEQFF.

CDR3 in amino acids: CASSVGPSGTTTQYF. For the CDR3, the DNA is TGTGCCAGCAGCGTAGGCCCTAGCGGGACAACGACCCAGTACTTC. V gene TRBV9 combines with J gene TRBJ2-5; 9 bases map to TRBD2. CDR1 and CDR2 (germline): SGDLS, YYNGEE. The V and J ends lost 0 bases and 7 bases, in that order; junction bases with no gene match: 7. The CDR3 consists of 15 residues.

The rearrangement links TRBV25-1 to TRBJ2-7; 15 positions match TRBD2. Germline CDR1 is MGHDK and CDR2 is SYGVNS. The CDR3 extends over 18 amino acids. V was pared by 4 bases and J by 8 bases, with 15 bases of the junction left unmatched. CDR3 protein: CASSAPGLAGGGAFQQYF. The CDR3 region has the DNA TGTGCCAGCAGTGCGCCGGGACTAGCGGGAGGAGGGGCCTTCCAGCAGTACTTC.

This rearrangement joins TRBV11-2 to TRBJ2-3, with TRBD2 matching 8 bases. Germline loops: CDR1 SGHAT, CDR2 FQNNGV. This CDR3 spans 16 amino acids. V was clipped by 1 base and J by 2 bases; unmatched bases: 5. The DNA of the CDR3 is TGTGCCAGCAGCTTAGGTGCTAGCGGGTTCACAGATACGCAGTATTTT. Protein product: CASSLGASGFTDTQYF.

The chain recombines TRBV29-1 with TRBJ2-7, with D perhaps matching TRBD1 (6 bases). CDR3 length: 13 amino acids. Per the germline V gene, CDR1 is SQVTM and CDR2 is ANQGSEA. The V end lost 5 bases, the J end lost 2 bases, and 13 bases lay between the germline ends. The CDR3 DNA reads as TGCAGCGTTTCCGGGACAATAACCTACGAGCAGTACTTC. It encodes CSVSGTITYEQYF.